A selection of T cell receptor beta chains follows, all from one sample in a study of technical replicates of blood from a handful of donors. Assay used: immunoSEQ multiplex PCR; TCRdb lists only in-frame clones, some missing. Counted here are roughly 70,000 clones, 85% to 95% occurring once; the ten biggest clones make up approximately 0.4%. The sequencing sample was made of T cells isolated from PBMCs. Receptors originate from a human donor in good health. The conserved cysteine and the conserved F or W are not part of the CDR3 here.

V: TRBV2
CDR3: ASSGTPPGLAGDFYEQY

V: TRBV10-2
CDR3: ASSLRGHYEQY

V: TRBV20-1
CDR3: SAKLSDEQY

V: TRBV6-5
CDR3: ASSLLAGAQNEQF

V: TRBV7-3
CDR3: ASSPFLGTEAF

V: TRBV27
CDR3: ASSSYGRDRFTEAF

V: TRBV29-1
CDR3: SVGEGPPGSGEQY

V: TRBV7-2
CDR3: ASSLGLAGTDTQY

V: TRBV2
CDR3: ASSDSSPLAGGRNEQY

V: TRBV21-1
CDR3: ASSTHYT

V: TRBV10-1
CDR3: ASSETGGVYEQY

V: TRBV7-9
CDR3: ASSLGPGTSYEQY

V: TRBV28
CDR3: ASSLFSGTGELF

V: TRBV18
CDR3: ASSPRFYEQY

V: TRBV7-2
CDR3: ASSLNQGEVSEQF

V: TRBV5-4
CDR3: ASSLTSLTDTQY

V: TRBV9
CDR3: ASSVEDSEILHEQY

V: TRBV11-2
CDR3: ASSLVRVGIYGYT

V: TRBV28
CDR3: ASRRLVPDTQY

V: TRBV7-9
CDR3: ASSLWSAGKKHEQY

V: TRBV2
CDR3: ASSEAGTVVGPKNIQY

V: TRBV4-3
CDR3: ASSQGRGLGGYT

V: TRBV30
CDR3: AWSEWTGDFLSGNTIY

V: TRBV7-9
CDR3: ASSFGGGETQY

V: TRBV5-1
CDR3: ASSSGQSNQPQH

V: TRBV27
CDR3: ASSSSRTTRGYT

V: TRBV2
CDR3: ASLREGSTDTQY

V: TRBV29-1
CDR3: SVTGDSYEQY

V: TRBV10-3
CDR3: AISRQGRRNTEAF

V: TRBV13
CDR3: ASSPQGYAGNYGYT

V: TRBV2
CDR3: ASSERVGDTGELF

V: TRBV5-4
CDR3: ASSVDQLPFEAF

V: TRBV4-1
CDR3: ASSHLTGGGYT

V: TRBV11-3
CDR3: ASTLGELSYNEQF

V: TRBV28
CDR3: ASSSVAGGRNEQF

V: TRBV19
CDR3: ASRGGLLYNEQF

V: TRBV2
CDR3: ARELQALGNTGELF

V: TRBV15
CDR3: ATSSTQNRGGYT

V: TRBV12-5
CDR3: ASGRQGLRNTIY

V: TRBV5-6
CDR3: ASSSDSTGQY

V: TRBV7-8
CDR3: ASIPHGTSSFSEQF

V: TRBV30
CDR3: AWSRSGYEQY

V: TRBV2
CDR3: ASSSSSGNPTDTQY

V: TRBV7-9
CDR3: ASSVDLPNQPQH

V: TRBV27
CDR3: ASSFGEGSYEQY

V: TRBV9
CDR3: ASSGPSGQETQY

V: TRBV5-1
CDR3: ASRDTMETQY

V: TRBV19
CDR3: ASSPLTGGNQPQH

V: TRBV28
CDR3: ASSLLTRPDTQY

V: TRBV6-5
CDR3: ASYVEKLF

V: TRBV6-5
CDR3: ASSYSTGLTDTQY

V: TRBV10-3
CDR3: ATQTDEVTEAF

V: TRBV5-1
CDR3: ASSTSGRSTNEQY

V: TRBV27
CDR3: ASSSSGRSNEKLF

V: TRBV19
CDR3: ASSIAGRVGNQPQH

V: TRBV5-6
CDR3: ASSPTIGGNQPQH